Below, 16 T cell receptor beta chains from the same sample are listed, as sequenced in a study of T-cell memory formation after mild COVID-19. One entry per CDR3 protein results from TCRdb running MiXCR on the 5' RACE reads. The data hold approximately 190,000 distinct CDR3 sequences, with around 17% observed a single time. The sample comprised PBMCs or a T cell subset sorted from them (not recorded which). Source of these receptors: an adult woman who had mild COVID-19 (a few samples of this study predate the infection). Cell type and time point are not known.

There are a few counts of this clonotype. J is TRBJ1-6 and V is TRBV2, with 7 bases that match TRBD1. J gave up 5 bases and V 4 bases, and 5 bases lay outside the gene matches. Germline V gives CDR1 SNHLY, CDR2 FYNNEI. The CDR3 extends over 15 amino acids. CDR3 sequence (DNA): TGTGCCAGCAGTGCAGGGGGTGTGGATAATTCACCCCTCCACTTT. Its translation is CASSAGGVDNSPLHF.

This clonotype has ten or more counts. The chain joins TRBV20-1 to TRBJ2-5, with D perhaps matching TRBD2 (6 bases). Germline loops: CDR1 DFQATT, CDR2 SNEGSKA (reference sequence). This CDR3 contains 14 residues. With 6 bases removed from V and 5 bases from J, the gap between germline ends came to 19 bases. CDR3 protein: CSASPPILAETQYF. CDR3 bases: TGCAGTGCCAGCCCGCCAATACTAGCCGAGACCCAGTACTTC.

This clonotype has a count of ten or more. The chain recombines TRBV7-6 with TRBJ2-2; 8 bases are shared with TRBD1. The V gene's germline CDR1 is SGHVS and CDR2 FNYEAQ. The CDR3 runs 16 residues. With V trimmed by 2 bases and J by 1 base, 3 bases remained unmatched. The CDR3 DNA reads as TGTGCCAGCAGCTTACTAGGGACAGGGAACACCGGGGAGCTGTTTTTT. Its protein is CASSLLGTGNTGELFF.

V gene TRBV12-3 or TRBV12-4 combines with J gene TRBJ2-5; 8 bases match TRBD1. The CDR3 sequence is 14 residues long. V lost 6 bases and J lost 9; bases outside the gene matches: 12. CDR3 region: CASRADRALGAQYF. As DNA, the CDR3 is TGTGCCAGCAGGGCGGACAGGGCTTTGGGGGCCCAGTACTTC.

This clonotype was observed a handful of times. The chain uses TRBV20-1 and TRBJ2-1; 10 bases are shared with TRBD2. The CDR3 sequence is 16 residues long. V shed 2 bases, J shed 4 bases, and the junction held 8 bases outside the gene matches. Germline V gene data show CDR1 as DFQATT and CDR2 as SNEGSKA (reference sequence). Here the CDR3 reads CSARNPAGGQYNEQFF. The CDR3 DNA is TGCAGTGCTAGAAACCCAGCGGGGGGGCAGTACAATGAGCAGTTCTTC.

A few counts support this clonotype. J is TRBJ2-1 and V is TRBV11-3, with 7 bases that match TRBD2. The germline gives CDR1 SGHNT, CDR2 YENEEA. CDR3 size: 14 residues. The J segment lost 8 bases and the V segment lost 3 bases, leaving 7 bases of the junction unmatched. CDR3 in DNA: TGTGCCAGCAGCTTGGTTGGCGGGAGTTATGAGCAGTTCTTC. This translates into CASSLVGGSYEQFF.

In its sample, this clonotype was seen a few times. The chain links TRBV24-1 to TRBJ1-1; TRBD1 is a possible D gene (5 bases). Germline V gene sequence: CDR1 KGHDR, CDR2 SFDVKD. The V end lost 5 bases, the J end lost 3 bases, and 6 bases lay between the germline ends. CDR3 length: 12 amino acids. The CDR3 DNA sequence: TGTGCCACCAGTGGAGGGGACACTGAAGCTTTCTTT. It yields the protein CATSGGDTEAFF.

The chain has TRBV5-1 and TRBJ1-1; TRBD1 aligns across 8 bases. The CDR3 is 15 amino acids. Germline CDR1 is SGHRS and CDR2 is YFSETQ. V gave up 2 bases and J gave up 4 bases; unmatched junction bases: 7. CDR3 loop: CASSLTPTGGTEAFF. The CDR3 nucleotides read TGCGCCAGCAGCTTAACACCCACAGGGGGCACTGAAGCTTTCTTT.

The table lists this clonotype with a few counts. The chain is built from TRBV3-1 and TRBJ1-1; TRBD1 aligns across 7 bases. With 2 bases clipped from V and 5 bases from J, the junction kept 8 bases outside the gene matches. The CDR3 spans 15 residues. The germline V gene encodes CDR1 LGHDT and CDR2 YNNKEL (reference sequence). In DNA form, the CDR3 reads TGTGCCAGCAGCCAAAGGAGAAGGGGGCGAACTGAAGCTTTCTTT. Residues: CASSQRRRGRTEAFF.

The chain couples TRBV29-1 to TRBJ1-1; possibly TRBD1 for D (5 bases). CDR1 and CDR2 from the germline V gene are SQVTM and ANQGSEA. This CDR3 region has 14 residues. V lost 6 bases to trimming and J lost 1 base, with 15 bases between them. CDR3 in DNA: TGCAGCGTCGAATCAGGGACCCAGAACACTGAAGCTTTCTTT. Translation gives CSVESGTQNTEAFF.

This chain connects TRBV20-1 to TRBJ1-2; no clear D gene. V lost 3 bases and J lost 2, with 10 bases in between. Germline CDR1 is DFQATT and CDR2 is SNEGSKA (reference sequence). This CDR3 has 13 residues. CDR3 residues: CSARAGMNYGYTF. The CDR3 bases are TGCAGTGCTAGGGCCGGGATGAACTATGGCTACACCTTC.

There are a few counts of this clonotype. The chain couples TRBV5-1 to TRBJ1-2; 7 bases match TRBD1. CDR3 length: 12 amino acids. Germline V gene data show CDR1 as SGHRS and CDR2 as YFSETQ. Trimming cost V 4 bases and J 6 bases; bases outside gene matches: 3. The CDR3 region is CASSPTGNGYTF. CDR3 DNA sequence: TGCGCCAGCAGCCCGACAGGGAATGGCTACACCTTC.

This chain links TRBV5-6 with TRBJ1-1, with D tentatively TRBD1 (6 bases). CDR1 SGHDT and CDR2 YYEEEE come from the germline V gene. The CDR3 contains 16 residues. Deletions cut 3 bases from V and 6 bases from J, with 21 bases between. CDR3 sequence (DNA): TGTGCCAGCAGCTCTGCTGTGGGGGGCGTTAGCGCTGAAGCTTTCTTT. Translation gives CASSSAVGGVSAEAFF.

This chain uses TRBV5-1 with TRBJ2-1, with D tentatively TRBD1 or TRBD2 (5 bases each). The CDR3 length is 15 residues. Germline CDR1 and CDR2: SGHRS and YFSETQ. The V and J ends lost 3 bases and 5 bases respectively, with 15 bases between them. The CDR3 region has the DNA TGCGCCAGCAGCTCAACTAGAACAGGACACAATGAGCAGTTCTTC. This sequence encodes CASSSTRTGHNEQFF.

The genes are TRBV5-1 and TRBJ2-1, with 7 bases that match TRBD1. CDR1 and CDR2 (germline): SGHRS, YFSETQ. V lost 2 bases to trimming and J lost 4 bases; unmatched junction nucleotides: 6. CDR3 length: 15 residues. The CDR3 protein is CASSFTGAEYNEQFF. For the CDR3, the DNA is TGCGCCAGCAGCTTTACAGGGGCCGAATACAATGAGCAGTTCTTC.

This clonotype was detected only a few times. This chain joins TRBV2 and TRBJ1-5; D ambiguous. Germline V CDR1 and CDR2: SNHLY, FYNNEI. V lost 5 bases and J lost 3, with 17 bases in between. This CDR3 has 16 residues. The CDR3 reads CASSKNVGVTNQPQHF. The CDR3 DNA reads TGTGCCAGCAGTAAGAACGTCGGGGTCACCAATCAGCCCCAGCATTTT.